One and the same sample provided the 5 T cell receptor beta chains below, sequenced in a study of T-cell memory formation after mild COVID-19. Each CDR3 protein gets one entry after TCRdb re-called the 5' RACE reads with MiXCR. The sample carries about 240,000 distinct CDR3 sequences, around 10% recorded once. Sequencing was performed on PBMCs or a T cell subset sorted from them (not recorded which). The receptor set was obtained from a young man who had mild COVID-19 (a few samples of this study predate the infection). Cell type and time point are not known.

This clonotype has a handful of counts. The chain uses TRBV6-2 or TRBV6-3 and TRBJ2-7; D might be TRBD1 or TRBD2, each matching 5 bases. Between the trimmed V and J ends, which lost 2 bases and 5 bases, there was a span of 10 bases. The CDR3 runs 13 residues. The V gene's germline CDR1 is MNHEY and CDR2 SVGEGT. The chain's CDR3 is CASSYGGNDEQYV. The CDR3 bases are TGTGCCAGCAGTTACGGGGGAAATGACGAGCAGTACGTC.

The chain couples TRBV6-5 to TRBJ2-3, with D tentatively TRBD1 or TRBD2 (5 bases each). Trimming removed 7 bases from V and 3 bases from J, with 8 bases in between. From germline, CDR1 is MNHEY and CDR2 SVGAGI. The CDR3 is 12 residues long. The CDR3, as DNA: TGTGCCAGCAAGGGGACGACAGATACGCAGTATTTT. This codes for CASKGTTDTQYF.

This clonotype was counted a few times. V and J are TRBV12-3 or TRBV12-4 and TRBJ1-1; D ambiguous. Trimming stripped 3 bases from V and 5 bases from J, with 7 bases between. This CDR3 is 12 amino acids long. CDR3 in amino acids: CASSLFGTEAFF. The DNA for the CDR3 is TGTGCCAGCAGTTTGTTTGGGACTGAAGCTTTCTTT.

The table lists this clonotype with a few counts. This CDR3 is CASSQEIAYYGYTF. The CDR3 DNA reads as TGCGCCAGCAGCCAGGAGATAGCCTACTATGGCTACACCTTC. The rearrangement joins TRBV4-1 to TRBJ1-2; D is unclear. CDR1 MGHRA and CDR2 YSYEKL come from the germline V gene. V lost 3 bases and J lost 3, with 11 bases in between. The CDR3 is made up of 14 amino acids.

The rearrangement joins TRBV6-6 to TRBJ2-1; 12 positions match TRBD2. The J segment lost 5 bases and the V segment lost 5 bases, leaving 7 bases of the junction unmatched. This CDR3 has 16 residues. Germline V gene sequence: CDR1 MNHNY, CDR2 SVGAGI (reference sequence). CDR3 region: CASSKTSGRRNNEQFF. The DNA for the CDR3 is TGTGCCAGCAGTAAGACTAGCGGGAGAAGGAACAATGAGCAGTTCTTC.